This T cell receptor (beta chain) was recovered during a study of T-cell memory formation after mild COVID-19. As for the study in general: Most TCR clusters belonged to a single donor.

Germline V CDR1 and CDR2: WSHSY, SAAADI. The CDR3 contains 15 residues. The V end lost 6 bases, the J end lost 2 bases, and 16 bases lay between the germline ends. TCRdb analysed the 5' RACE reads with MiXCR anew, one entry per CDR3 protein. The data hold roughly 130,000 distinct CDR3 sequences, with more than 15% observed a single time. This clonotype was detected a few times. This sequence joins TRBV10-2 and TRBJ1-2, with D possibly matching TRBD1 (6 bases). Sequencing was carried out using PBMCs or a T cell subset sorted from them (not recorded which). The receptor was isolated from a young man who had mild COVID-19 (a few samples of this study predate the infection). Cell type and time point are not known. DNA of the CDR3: TGCGCCAGCAGGGCGCCGTCAGGGGAAAACTATGGCTACACCTTC. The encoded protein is CASRAPSGENYGYTF.